This T cell receptor beta chain was sequenced for a study of neurological immune-mediated disorders. Overall study results and limits: The absence of any CDR3 amino acid sequence shared by expanded clones across subjects suggests that repertoires were private in all groups.

This clonotype was detected ten times or more. No antigen is known for it. Trimming cost V 4 bases and J 4 bases, with 6 bases left between them. Germline loops: CDR1 DFQATT, CDR2 SNEGSKA (reference sequence). The CDR3 runs to 11 residues. Time point denoted: longitudinal time-point 3. It was from 2 million PBMCs stored at -80 C that the unsorted libraries were obtained. TCRdb processed the 5' RACE reads anew with MiXCR; each CDR3 protein has one entry. The sample lists approximately 89,000 distinct CDR3 sequences, about 4.5% occurring once. The sample consisted of PBMCs. The sequence was obtained from a woman aged 60-70 years with multiple sclerosis. This chain joins TRBV20-1 and TRBJ2-3; no definite D call. The CDR3 nucleotides are TGCAGTGCTAAGTTGTCAGATACGCAGTATTTT. It is translated as CSAKLSDTQYF.